This T cell receptor beta chain came from a study of OX40 agonist ivuxolimab in advanced cancers. Study at large: The drug used for patients, ivuxolimab, was an agonistic anti-OX40 (CD134) antibody. Patients were roughly 83% male with ages roughly 20 to 90, mean about 65.

Points on this clone: Antigen unknown.

Profiling relied on immunoSEQ multiplex PCR, and the TCRdb table lists in-frame clones only, not all of them. This sample has under 85,000 clones; more than 80% occur once, and the top ten carry 4% to 5%. The CDR3 totals 12 residues. The ends were cut back, 5 bases at V and 4 bases at J, with 9 bases in the middle. Per germline, CDR1 SNHLY and CDR2 FYNNEI. Study-level findings and limits: CD8+ T cells showed, on average, more clonal expansion than CD4+ cells. Antigens targeted by the expanded peripheral T cells were not determined.

The sequence was obtained from an adult with an advanced solid tumor such as melanoma, head and neck, liver or kidney cancer. This sequence joins TRBV2 and TRBJ2-7, with D unclear. Material: CD4+ or CD8+ T cells sorted from blood, obtained in a trial of the OX40 agonist ivuxolimab. For the CDR3, the DNA is TGTGCCAGCAGTACAGACTTTTACGAGCAGTACTTC. Its protein product is CASSTDFYEQYF. Complete variable domain (other parts from reference TRBV2 and TRBJ2-7): EPEVTQTPSHQVTQMGQEVILRCVPISNHLYFYWYRQILGQKVEFLVSFYNNEISEKSEIFDDQFSVERPDGSNFTLKIRSTKLEDSAMYFCASSTDFYEQYFGPGTRLTVT.